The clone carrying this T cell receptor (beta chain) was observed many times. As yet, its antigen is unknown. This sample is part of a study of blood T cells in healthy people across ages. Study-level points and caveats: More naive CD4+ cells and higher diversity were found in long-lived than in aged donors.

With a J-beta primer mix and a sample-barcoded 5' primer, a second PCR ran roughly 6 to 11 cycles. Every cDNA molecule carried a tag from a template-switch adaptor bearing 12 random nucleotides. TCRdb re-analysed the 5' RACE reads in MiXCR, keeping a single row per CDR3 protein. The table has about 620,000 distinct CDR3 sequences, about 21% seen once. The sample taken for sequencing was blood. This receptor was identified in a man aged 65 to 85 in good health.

The CDR3 DNA is TGCAGCGTTGTTGGGATCCTGACACCCAATGAGCAGTTCTTC. Its protein product is CSVVGILTPNEQFF. The V and J genes are TRBV29-1 and TRBJ2-1, with D hard to call. This CDR3 region has 14 residues. V was pared by 4 bases and J by 6 bases, with 16 bases between. CDR1 is SQVTM, CDR2 ANQGSEA, per germline.